Each of the 15 T cell receptor beta chains below was sequenced from the same sample in a study of Graves' ophthalmopathy and Graves' hyperthyroidism. RNA transcripts were the template, and TCR beta CDR3 regions were amplified from them. RT-PCR in the first round used HTBI primers; a second-round multiplex PCR followed. One entry per CDR3 protein, called by TCRdb with MiXCR from the multiplex PCR reads. This sample has 650,000 to 800,000 distinct CDR3 sequences; about 38% occur once, and the top ten carry around 3.3%. Sequenced material: peripheral blood. Every receptor here comes from an adult man with Graves' ophthalmopathy.

There are a few counts of this clonotype. The chain employs TRBV6-1 and TRBJ1-1; perhaps TRBD1 as D (5 bases). The germline V gene encodes CDR1 MNHNS and CDR2 SASEGT. V lost 4 bases, J lost 6 bases, and 21 bases lay in between. CDR3 length equals 16 residues. The DNA of the CDR3 is TGTGCCAGCAGTGCCAACTCAGGGACGTTGGGTTCTGAAGCTTTCTTT. Translated: CASSANSGTLGSEAFF.

This clonotype was recorded many times. The V gene is TRBV29-1, the J gene TRBJ1-1, with 7 positions matching TRBD1. Germline CDR1 and CDR2: SQVTM and ANQGSEA. This CDR3 region has 13 residues. This CDR3 reads CRIKQGPDTEAFF. For the CDR3, the DNA is TGCAGGATAAAACAGGGGCCGGACACTGAAGCTTTCTTT.

Worth noting for this clonotype: A read error may explain this, as a much larger clone is one base away. Because the CDR3 is missing its conserved closing phenylalanine or tryptophan, this is likely a read error. J is TRBJ1-6 and V is TRBV6-5; 9 positions match TRBD1. V shed 5 bases, J shed 9 bases, and the junction held 11 bases outside the gene matches. The length of the CDR3 is 16 residues. The germline gives CDR1 MNHEY, CDR2 SVGAGI. CDR3 residues: CASSERRLGQGSPLHL. DNA for the CDR3: TGTGCCAGCAGTGAACGGAGGTTGGGACAGGGTTCACCCCTCCACCTT.

Notes on this clonotype: Just one base apart from a much larger clone, this may be a read error. The chain joins TRBV7-8 to TRBJ2-7; 8 positions agree with TRBD1. CDR3 length: 13 residues. Per germline, CDR1 SGHVS and CDR2 FQNEAQ. Germline trimming cut 6 bases from V and 7 bases from J; bases unmatched to any gene: 8. CDR3: CASSHRGAGEQYF. In nucleotides, the CDR3 is TGTGCCAGCAGTCACAGGGGGGCGGGGGAGCAGTACTTC.

The chain carries TRBV9 and TRBJ2-5, with D maybe TRBD2 (7 bases). Trimming shortened V by 0 bases and J by 5 bases, and 11 bases separated the two germline ends. Germline V gene lookup returns CDR1 SGDLS and CDR2 YYNGEE. The CDR3 runs 14 residues. CDR3 DNA: TGTGCCAGCAGCGTAGCGGGGGGCGGGGAGACCCAGTACTTC. It encodes CASSVAGGGETQYF.

This clonotype was counted a few times. CDR3: CASSLAIGTGGYEQYF. The DNA for the CDR3 is TGTGCCAGCAGCTTAGCGATCGGGACAGGGGGATACGAGCAGTACTTC. The chain has TRBV7-8 and TRBJ2-7; 11 nucleotides agree with TRBD1. The germline V gene has CDR1 SGHVS and CDR2 FQNEAQ. The CDR3 is made up of 16 amino acids. After removal of 0 bases from V and 4 bases from J, the junction contained 5 bases not matched to a gene.

This clonotype was seen only a few times. The J gene is TRBJ1-2, the V gene TRBV30; D may be TRBD1 (5 bases). Trimming shortened V by 0 bases and J by 9 bases, and 17 bases separated the two germline ends. The CDR3 totals 14 residues. Germline CDR1 and CDR2: GTSNPN and SVGIG (reference sequence). The CDR3 loop reads CAWSVSTGQASYTF. The CDR3 DNA follows: TGTGCCTGGAGTGTATCGACGGGGCAAGCGAGCTACACCTTC.

As regards this clonotype: A read error is possible here, since a much larger clone lies one base away. The chain is built from TRBV10-3 and TRBJ1-1; D gene unclear. V gave up 10 bases and J gave up 8 bases, with 17 bases separating them. The CDR3 is 12 amino acids. Germline CDR1 and CDR2: ENHRY and SYGVKD. The CDR3 is CASSPPTFEAFF. The CDR3 DNA is TGTGCCAGCAGCCCCCCAACATTCGAAGCTTTCTTT.

This clonotype came up a few times. This chain connects TRBV19 to TRBJ2-2, with D possibly TRBD1 on 5 matching bases. This CDR3 comprises 17 residues. The germline V gene has CDR1 LNHDA and CDR2 SQIVND (reference sequence). The ends were cut back, 5 bases at V and 4 bases at J, with 20 bases in the middle. This chain's CDR3 is CASSSSWARQRTGELFF. The CDR3 region has the DNA TGTGCCAGTAGTTCCTCGTGGGCCCGACAGCGCACCGGGGAGCTGTTTTTT. The whole variable domain, filled in from reference TRBV19 and TRBJ2-2, reads DGGITQSPKYLFRKEGQNVTLSCEQNLNHDAMYWYRQDPGQGLRLIYYSQIVNDFQKGDIAEGYSVSREKKESFPLTVTSAQKNPTAFYLCASSSSWARQRTGELFFGEGSRLTVL.

The table lists this clonotype with many counts. The chain combines TRBV7-3 with TRBJ2-5, with D perhaps given as TRBD1 or TRBD2 (6 bases each). The germline V gene encodes CDR1 SGHTA and CDR2 FQGTGA. The CDR3 is 15 amino acids. V was pared by 2 bases and J by 1 base, with 11 bases between. The CDR3: CASSLGGGSQETQYF. The CDR3 DNA reads as TGTGCCAGCAGCTTAGGAGGGGGGAGCCAAGAGACCCAGTACTTC. Full variable domain (missing parts from reference TRBV7-3 and TRBJ2-5): GAGVSQTPSNKVTEKGKYVELRCDPISGHTALYWYRQSLGQGPEFLIYFQGTGAADDSGLPNDRFFAVRPEGSVSTLKIQRTERGDSAVYLCASSLGGGSQETQYFGPGTRLLVL.

This clonotype was observed once. The J gene is TRBJ1-2, the V gene TRBV25-1; 7 bases map to TRBD1. The CDR3 covers 14 residues. The germline CDR1 and CDR2 sequences are MGHDK and SYGVNS. Losses at the gene ends were 2 bases for V and 6 bases for J; bases not matched to a gene: 6. CDR3 sequence (DNA): TGTGCCAGCAGTGAAATAGGGGACAGAGATGGCTACACCTTC. Amino acid sequence: CASSEIGDRDGYTF.

The chain combines TRBV24-1 with TRBJ1-1; the D is unclear. The V end was cut by 4 bases, the J end by 1 base, with 6 bases between. In germline, CDR1 is KGHDR, CDR2 SFDVKD. The CDR3 length is 13 residues. CDR3 loop: CATSDLKNTEAFF. The CDR3 DNA is TGTGCCACCAGTGACCTAAAGAACACTGAAGCTTTCTTT.

This chain connects TRBV10-3 to TRBJ1-1, with unresolved D. Trimming removed 11 bases from V and 0 bases from J, with 16 bases in between. The CDR3 is made up of 14 amino acids. Germline CDR1 is ENHRY and CDR2 is SYGVKD. The CDR3 reads CAGRATRMNTEAFF. The CDR3 coding sequence is TGTGCCGGCAGAGCGACACGAATGAACACTGAAGCTTTCTTT.

This clonotype appeared a few times. The chain has TRBV20-1 and TRBJ1-2; no reliable D call. Germline V gene data show CDR1 as DFQATT and CDR2 as SNEGSKA (reference sequence). The CDR3 length is 12 residues. V was pared by 3 bases and J by 6 bases, with 11 bases between. Here the CDR3 DNA reads TGCAGTGCTAGGTCCGAATATAATGGCTACACCTTC. Protein sequence: CSARSEYNGYTF.

This clonotype was seen a single time. A read error is the likely source, as a far larger clone sits one nucleotide away. CDR3: CASSAGAGGYEQYF. For the CDR3, the DNA is TGTGCCAGTAGTGCCGGGGCAGGGGGCTACGAGCAGTACTTC. The chain links TRBV19 to TRBJ2-7, with TRBD1 matching 7 bases. The CDR3 covers 14 residues. Trimming cost V 5 bases and J 3 bases; bases outside gene matches: 7. Germline CDR1 and CDR2: LNHDA and SQIVND (reference sequence).